This T cell receptor beta chain derives from a study of blood T cell repertoires in COVID-19. Study information: Researchers got acute and convalescent COVID-19 samples from the United States, Italy and Spain.

Per the study methods: Estimates of nucleated cell counts were drawn from the amplification of reference gene primers. Profiling relied on immunoSEQ multiplex PCR, and the TCRdb table lists in-frame clones only, not all of them. That table furnishes V, J and clone size, whereas the DNA furnished D and trimming. The sample includes over 50,000 clones, over 80% of them seen just once. This receptor was obtained from a woman aged 60-70 years with active or convalescent COVID-19. Sequenced input: peripheral blood.

CDR3 region: CASSVSNEKLFF. CDR3 coding DNA: TGTGCCAGCAGCGTCTCTAATGAAAAACTGTTTTTT. V gene TRBV28 combines with J gene TRBJ1-4, with D unclear. The germline gives CDR1 MDHEN, CDR2 SYDVKM. V dropped 6 bases and J dropped 3 bases, with 5 bases sitting between them. The CDR3 spans 12 residues.